The source of this TCR beta chain is a study of cytomegalovirus exposure and HLA in healthy donors. The study, taken as a whole, reports: It was confirmed in vitro that a few of the CMV-associated chains were specific for CMV antigens.

PCR used 60 Vbeta primers and 13 Jbeta primers. TCRdb keeps only in-frame clones here, not all; method: immunoSEQ multiplex PCR. The sample comprises fewer than 200,000 clones, about four fifths of which are singletons, and 0.75% to 0.9% rests with the top ten. In this sample, this clone turned up a few times. Its antigen is unidentified. Whereas donors were nominally healthy upon sampling, unrecorded immune exposures were probable. Deletions cut 0 bases from V and 4 bases from J, with 13 bases between. CDR3 size: 15 residues. The germline V gene encodes CDR1 SGDLS and CDR2 YYNGEE. The chain uses TRBV9 and TRBJ1-1; D gene unclear. The clonotype originates from a woman younger than 35 in good health and CMV-seronegative. Material for sequencing was PBMCs. The CDR3 loop reads CASSVAPGLVTEAFF. CDR3 nucleotide sequence: TGTGCCAGCAGCGTAGCTCCGGGATTAGTCACTGAAGCTTTCTTT. The full variable domain, completed using reference TRBV9 and TRBJ1-1, is DSGVTQTPKHLITATGQRVTLRCSPRSGDLSVYWYQQSLDQGLQFLIQYYNGEERAKGNILERFSAQQFPDLHSELNLSSLELGDSALYFCASSVAPGLVTEAFFGQGTRLTVV.